Below, 10 T cell receptor beta chains from the same sample are listed, as sequenced in a study of cytomegalovirus exposure and HLA in healthy donors. Produced via immunoSEQ multiplex PCR; TCRdb's table is partial and in-frame only. The sample lists approximately 150,000 clones, 75% to 95% occurring once. The source material was PBMCs. These receptors were collected from a woman aged 18-29 years in good health and CMV-seropositive.

V gene TRBV2 combines with J gene TRBJ2-1; D gene unclear. This CDR3 comprises 13 residues. Germline CDR1 reads SNHLY; CDR2 reads FYNNEI. Between the trimmed V and J ends, which lost 6 bases and 1 base, there was a span of 7 bases. The CDR3 region is CASRAISYNEQFF. The DNA for the CDR3 is TGTGCCAGCAGGGCCATTTCCTACAATGAGCAGTTCTTC.

This rearrangement joins TRBV4-1 to TRBJ2-7, with D maybe TRBD2 (5 bases). Per germline, CDR1 MGHRA and CDR2 YSYEKL. V gave up 0 bases and J gave up 3 bases, with 6 bases separating them. The CDR3 contains 13 residues. This chain's CDR3 is CASSQDGNYEQYF. DNA of the CDR3: TGCGCCAGCAGCCAAGACGGGAACTACGAGCAGTACTTC.

This chain links TRBV6-1 with TRBJ2-1, with 13 bases matching TRBD2. This CDR3 is 15 amino acids long. V was pared by 4 bases and J by 7 bases, with 4 bases of the junction left unmatched. Germline V gene sequence: CDR1 MNHNS, CDR2 SASEGT. The CDR3: CASSGTSGRGNEQFF. The CDR3 coding sequence is TGTGCCAGCAGTGGGACTAGCGGGAGAGGGAATGAGCAGTTCTTC.

About this clone itself: Other DNA sequences in the same sample also yield this CDR3. The rearrangement uses TRBV7-9 and TRBJ1-1; D is perhaps TRBD1 (6 bases). CDR1 and CDR2 from the germline V gene are SEHNR and FQNEAQ (reference sequence). V was cut by 6 bases and J by 3 bases, with 11 bases left in between. This CDR3 comprises 13 residues. Written as DNA, the CDR3 is TGTGCCAGCAGTTTCAGACAGGACACTGAAGCTTTCTTT. Protein sequence: CASSFRQDTEAFF.

The chain links TRBV9 to TRBJ2-7; D is unresolved. CDR1 is SGDLS, CDR2 YYNGEE, per germline. This CDR3 spans 14 amino acids. Trimming cost V 4 bases and J 3 bases, with 14 bases left between them. The CDR3 protein is CASSPQGGFYEQYF. CDR3 nucleotide sequence: TGTGCCAGCAGCCCCCAAGGCGGATTCTACGAGCAGTACTTC.

The J gene is TRBJ2-2, the V gene TRBV19; 7 nucleotides align to TRBD2. This CDR3 comprises 16 residues. The germline V gene encodes CDR1 LNHDA and CDR2 SQIVND (reference sequence). Trimming took 6 bases from V and 0 from J; bases not matched to a gene: 7. The chain's CDR3 is CASRGRGTANTGELFF. CDR3 nucleotides: TGTGCCAGTAGGGGGCGGGGGACGGCGAACACCGGGGAGCTGTTTTTT.

The genes are TRBV5-1 and TRBJ2-1; the D is unclear. Germline CDR1 reads SGHRS; CDR2 reads YFSETQ. This CDR3 is built from 15 residues. The V gene lost 0 bases and the J gene lost 1 base, with 8 bases spanning the gap. As DNA, the CDR3 is TGCGCCAGCAGCTTGGTGAGATCTTCCTACAATGAGCAGTTCTTC. Translation gives CASSLVRSSYNEQFF.

V usage is TRBV19 and J usage is TRBJ2-3; 13 bases map to TRBD2. The CDR3 spans 18 residues. J gave up 0 bases and V 5 bases, and 8 bases lay outside the gene matches. The germline V gene encodes CDR1 LNHDA and CDR2 SQIVND (reference sequence). The CDR3 loop is CASSEGLAGTPSTDTQYF. Here the CDR3 DNA reads TGTGCCAGTAGTGAGGGACTAGCGGGGACCCCGAGCACAGATACGCAGTATTTT.

The CDR3 region has the DNA TGTGCCATCAGCGAGCCGGGAGGAAACTATGGCTACACCTTC. Translation gives CAISEPGGNYGYTF. The gene calls are TRBV10-3 and TRBJ1-2; no clear D gene. There are 14 residues in the CDR3. V was trimmed by 6 bases and J by 2 bases, leaving 13 bases between them. From germline, CDR1 is ENHRY and CDR2 SYGVKD.

The V gene is TRBV7-5, the J gene TRBJ2-1; the table calls TRBD2, which could not be checked here. TRBV7-5 is a pseudogene segment. CDR3 length: 16 residues. DNA of the CDR3: TGTGTCAGAAGCTTAAGGAGCGGGGCCCACTACAATGAGCAGTTCTTC. This encodes CVRSLRSGAHYNEQFF.